The T cell receptor (beta chain) under discussion was sequenced for a study of radiotherapy plus CTLA-4 blockade in lung cancer. In its sample, this clone was seen a few times. Measured with immunoSEQ multiplex PCR; TCRdb has only the in-frame clones, and not every one. The sample has tens of thousands of clones; just under 80% are singletons. This clonotype originated in a human donor with non-small cell lung cancer that progressed on radiotherapy plus ipilimumab. The starting material was peripheral blood, obtained from a patient treated with radiotherapy plus ipilimumab.

The CDR3 DNA reads as TGTGCCAGCAGCCAAGGACAGAACACTGAAGCTTTCTTT. This translates into CASSQGQNTEAFF. This chain connects TRBV7-3 to TRBJ1-1, with a possible D match to TRBD1 (5 bases). V was pared by 5 bases and J by 1 base, with 8 bases between. CDR3 length: 13 amino acids. Germline lookup yields CDR1 SGHTA and CDR2 FQGTGA.